This T cell receptor beta chain stems from a study of blood T cell repertoires in COVID-19. In the study overall: COVID-19 samples from acute and convalescent phases originated in the United States, Italy and Spain.

Original methodology: Estimated nucleated cell counts came from reference gene primer amplification. Method: immunoSEQ multiplex PCR; TCRdb's copy keeps in-frame clones and lacks some. That table is the source of V, J and clone size, and D and trimming were worked out from the DNA. The repertoire holds fewer than 60,000 clones, with approximately 85% as singletons. Looked up from germline, CDR1 is SGHTA and CDR2 is FQGTGA. Unmatched junction bases numbered 4, after V lost 3 bases and J lost 1 base. CDR3 size: 15 residues. The sequence was obtained from an elderly woman with COVID-19, enrolled during active disease. This chain joins TRBV7-3 and TRBJ2-3; TRBD2 matches at 7 bases. Material for sequencing was peripheral blood. The CDR3 here is CASSLSGMGTDTQYF. The CDR3 region has the DNA TGTGCCAGCAGCTTGAGCGGGATGGGCACAGATACGCAGTATTTT.